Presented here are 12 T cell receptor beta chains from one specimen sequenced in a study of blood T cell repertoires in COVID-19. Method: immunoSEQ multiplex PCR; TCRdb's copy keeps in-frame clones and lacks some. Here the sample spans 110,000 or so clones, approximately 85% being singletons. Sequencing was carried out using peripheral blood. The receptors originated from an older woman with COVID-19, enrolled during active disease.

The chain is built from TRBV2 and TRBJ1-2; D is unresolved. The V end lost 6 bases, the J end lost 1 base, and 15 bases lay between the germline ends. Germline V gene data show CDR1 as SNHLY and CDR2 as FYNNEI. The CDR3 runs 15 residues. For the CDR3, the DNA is TGTGCCAGCAGCGAGTTCTTAGCCCTTAACTATGGCTACACCTTC. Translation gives CASSEFLALNYGYTF.

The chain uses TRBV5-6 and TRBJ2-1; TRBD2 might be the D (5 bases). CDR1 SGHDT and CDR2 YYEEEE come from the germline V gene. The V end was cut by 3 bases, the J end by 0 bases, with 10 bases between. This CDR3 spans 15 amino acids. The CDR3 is CASSSVRDSYNEQFF. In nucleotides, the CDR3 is TGTGCCAGCAGCTCCGTCCGGGACTCCTACAATGAGCAGTTCTTC. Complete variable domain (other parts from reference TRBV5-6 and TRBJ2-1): DAGVTQSPTHLIKTRGQQVTLRCSPKSGHDTVSWYQQALGQGPQFIFQYYEEEERQRGNFPDRFSGHQFPNYSSELNVNALLLGDSALYLCASSSVRDSYNEQFFGPGTRLTVL.

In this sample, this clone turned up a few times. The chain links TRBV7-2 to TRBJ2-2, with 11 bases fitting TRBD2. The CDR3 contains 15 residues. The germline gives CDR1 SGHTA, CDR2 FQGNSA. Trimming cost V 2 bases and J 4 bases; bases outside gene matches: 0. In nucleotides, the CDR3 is TGTGCCAGCAGCTTACTAGCGGGGGGCACCGGGGAGCTGTTTTTT. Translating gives CASSLLAGGTGELFF.

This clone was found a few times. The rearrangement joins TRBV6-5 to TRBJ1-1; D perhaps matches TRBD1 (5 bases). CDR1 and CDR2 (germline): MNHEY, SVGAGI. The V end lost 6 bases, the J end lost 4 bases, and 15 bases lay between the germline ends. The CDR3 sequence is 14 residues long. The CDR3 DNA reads TGTGCCAGCAGAGATACAGGTCAGGGCACTGAAGCTTTCTTT. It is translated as CASRDTGQGTEAFF.

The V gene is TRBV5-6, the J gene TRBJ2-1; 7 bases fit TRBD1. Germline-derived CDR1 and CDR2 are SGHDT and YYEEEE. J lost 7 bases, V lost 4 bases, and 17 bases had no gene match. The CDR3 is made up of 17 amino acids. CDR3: CASSLALTGNRGNEQFF. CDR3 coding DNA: TGTGCCAGCAGCCTCGCTTTGACAGGGAACAGAGGGAATGAGCAGTTCTTC.

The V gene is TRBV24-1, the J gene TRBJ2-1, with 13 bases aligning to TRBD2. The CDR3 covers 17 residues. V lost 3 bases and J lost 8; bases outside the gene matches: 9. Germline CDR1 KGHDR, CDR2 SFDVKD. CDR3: CATSDRTSGGPADEQFF. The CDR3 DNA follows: TGTGCCACCAGTGATCGGACTAGCGGGGGCCCTGCGGATGAGCAGTTCTTC.

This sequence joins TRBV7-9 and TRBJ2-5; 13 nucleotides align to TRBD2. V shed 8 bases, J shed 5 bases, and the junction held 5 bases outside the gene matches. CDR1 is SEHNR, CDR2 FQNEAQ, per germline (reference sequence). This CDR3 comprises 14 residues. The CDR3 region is CASLGLAGLETQYF. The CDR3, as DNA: TGTGCCAGCTTGGGACTAGCGGGGTTGGAGACCCAGTACTTC.

The CDR3 DNA reads as TGTGCCAGCAGTTCCCCGGTAGAGCCCGGCTACACCTTC. This translates into CASSSPVEPGYTF. The chain uses TRBV27 and TRBJ1-2; D gene ambiguous. The length of the CDR3 is 13 residues. With 4 bases removed from V and 8 bases from J, the gap between germline ends came to 14 bases. Germline V gene sequence: CDR1 MNHEY, CDR2 SMNVEV (reference sequence).

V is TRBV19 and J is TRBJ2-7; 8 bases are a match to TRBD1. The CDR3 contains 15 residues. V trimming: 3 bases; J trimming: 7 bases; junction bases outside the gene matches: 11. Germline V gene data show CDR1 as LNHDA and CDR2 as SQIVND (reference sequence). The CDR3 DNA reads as TGTGCCAGTAGTATTGATGGCAGGGGGCTTGGGGAGCAGTACTTC. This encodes CASSIDGRGLGEQYF.

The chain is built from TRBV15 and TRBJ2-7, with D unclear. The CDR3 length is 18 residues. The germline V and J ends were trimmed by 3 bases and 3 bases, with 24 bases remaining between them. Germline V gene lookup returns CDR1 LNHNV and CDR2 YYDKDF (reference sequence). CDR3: CATSSVSPGTRWRYEQYF. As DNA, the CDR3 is TGTGCCACCAGCAGTGTAAGTCCAGGAACTCGGTGGCGCTACGAGCAGTACTTC.

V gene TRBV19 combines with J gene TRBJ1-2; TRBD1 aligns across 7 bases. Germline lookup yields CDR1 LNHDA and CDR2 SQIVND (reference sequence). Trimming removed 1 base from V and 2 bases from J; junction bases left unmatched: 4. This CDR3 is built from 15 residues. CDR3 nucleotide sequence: TGTGCCAGTAGTATAGGGAGGGGGCGAAACTATGGCTACACCTTC. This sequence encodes CASSIGRGRNYGYTF.

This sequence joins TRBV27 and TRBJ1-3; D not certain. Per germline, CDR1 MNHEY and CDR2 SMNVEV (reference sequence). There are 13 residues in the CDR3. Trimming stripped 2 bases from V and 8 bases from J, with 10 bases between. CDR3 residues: CASSLRPGDTIYF. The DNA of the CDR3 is TGTGCCAGCAGTTTAAGACCCGGGGACACCATATATTTT.